What follows are 6 T cell receptor beta chains derived from one specimen sequenced in a study of a mutant IDH1 vaccine in newly diagnosed glioma. TCRdb's copy holds only in-frame clones and misses some; the assay was immunoSEQ multiplex PCR. Altogether about 61,000 clones are present, 75% to 90% being singletons, with the ten largest covering 5.9%. No cognate antigen is known for these TCRs. Time point given: week 11, during vaccination. With topical imiquimod, each dose of the vaccine consisted of 300 ug of mutant IDH1 20-mer peptide. Sequenced here: PBMCs, sampled from a glioma patient whose treatment included an IDH1 peptide vaccine. Receptors were obtained from a man aged 50 to 59 with glioma.

This clone came up once. The CDR3 region has the DNA TGTGCCAGCAGCGTAGCGTCGCGACCCCGAACGAACACCGGGGAGCTGTTTTTT. It codes for CASSVASRPRTNTGELFF. This chain uses TRBV9 with TRBJ2-2; D gene unclear. V lost 0 bases and J 0 bases, leaving 15 bases between the germline ends. Germline CDR1 is SGDLS and CDR2 is YYNGEE. The CDR3 covers 18 residues.

Here the CDR3 reads CASSFRGTGEGYTF. For the CDR3, the DNA is TGTGCCAGCAGCTTCAGGGGTACAGGGGAAGGCTACACCTTC. The gene calls are TRBV5-6 and TRBJ1-2; TRBD1 matches at 7 bases. V shed 2 bases and J 8 bases; nucleotides not matched to a gene: 9. CDR1 SGHDT and CDR2 YYEEEE come from the germline V gene. The CDR3 spans 14 residues.

The chain uses TRBV5-1 and TRBJ2-1; either TRBD1 or TRBD2 may supply D (6 bases each). The CDR3 consists of 16 residues. Per the germline V gene, CDR1 is SGHRS and CDR2 is YFSETQ. Trimming pared 4 bases from V and 8 bases from J, leaving 22 bases between. This CDR3 is CASSPTGQLWGDEQFF. CDR3 nucleotides: TGCGCCAGCAGCCCGACAGGACAGTTATGGGGGGATGAGCAGTTCTTC.

The CDR3 reads CASSQEGYRGVYNEQFF. CDR3 DNA: TGCGCCAGCAGCCAAGAAGGGTACAGGGGAGTTTATAATGAGCAGTTCTTC. The V gene is TRBV4-1, the J gene TRBJ2-1; 7 nucleotides match TRBD1. The CDR3 length is 17 residues. Germline V gene sequence: CDR1 MGHRA, CDR2 YSYEKL. J lost 7 bases, V lost 0 bases, and 12 bases had no gene match.

The chain is built from TRBV18 and TRBJ1-1, with a tentative D call TRBD1 (6 bases). The CDR3 contains 14 residues. The V gene lost 6 bases and the J gene lost 7 bases, with 18 bases spanning the gap. CDR1 is KGHSH, CDR2 LQKENI, per germline. The CDR3 bases are TGTGCCAGCTCTAGAAACAGGGAACCAGGTGAAGCTTTCTTT. It translates to CASSRNREPGEAFF.

The V gene is TRBV9, the J gene TRBJ2-3; 9 nucleotides line up with TRBD2. CDR3 length: 14 residues. Germline V gene sequence: CDR1 SGDLS, CDR2 YYNGEE. Trimming removed 2 bases from V and 5 bases from J; junction bases left unmatched: 3. This CDR3 reads CASSVGGGGDTQYF. CDR3 nucleotide sequence: TGTGCCAGCAGCGTCGGCGGGGGGGGAGATACGCAGTATTTT.